This T cell receptor beta chain comes out of a study of blood T cell repertoires in COVID-19. Germline V gene sequence: CDR1 SGHTA, CDR2 FQGTGA. The V segment lost 4 bases and the J segment 7 bases; nucleotides outside the gene matches: 5. The CDR3 is 13 amino acids. Original analysis: Amplifying reference gene primers gave estimates of nucleated cell counts. The table came from immunoSEQ multiplex PCR; TCRdb's copy has only in-frame clones and leaves some out. The V and J calls and the clone size are those of that table, but D and trimming were determined from the DNA. Here the sample spans about 330,000 clones, around nine tenths being singletons.

This receptor was taken from a woman between 50 and 59 years old with active or convalescent COVID-19. The sample was peripheral blood. This chain uses TRBV7-3 with TRBJ1-1; the match to TRBD1 covers 8 bases. CDR3 DNA: TGTGCCAGCAGCTCGTTACAGGGGGGTGAAGCTTTCTTT. Its translation: CASSSLQGGEAFF.